This T cell receptor (beta chain) was identified in a study of memory CD4+ T cells and cytomegalovirus serostatus. At the level of the study: Of the healthy Belgian adults, several were CMV seropositive and fewer than 30 seronegative.

To note about this clone: What it binds is not known.

Data came from immunoSEQ multiplex PCR; TCRdb stores just in-frame clones and leaves some out. The sample gives around 88,000 clones, roughly 80% of which show up once; about 3.5% is in the top ten. The sort gate was single viable CD3+CD4+CD8-CD45RO+ cells for memory CD4+ T cells. Total CD4+ T cells were enriched by CD4 positive selection. Broader study findings: 67 of 164 known CMV-associated TCRbeta sequences appeared in CD4+ memory. Suggested: most of the CMV-linked TCR signature lies in CD4+ memory cells.

The sequencing input was memory CD4+ T cells from blood. The TCR comes from an adult in good health and CMV-seropositive.

CDR3 sequence reads: CASTPEPGNSYEQYF. The CDR3 DNA reads TGCGCCAGCACTCCAGAGCCAGGCAACTCCTACGAGCAGTACTTC. The chain links TRBV5-1 to TRBJ2-7; D gene ambiguous. This CDR3 is built from 15 residues. Trimming stripped 6 bases from V and 0 bases from J, with 16 bases between. Germline CDR1 reads SGHRS; CDR2 reads YFSETQ.